This note documents a single T cell receptor (beta chain) sequence. The antigen this receptor binds is unknown. It has no much larger one-base neighbor in the sample; base qualities were not kept. The cohort comprised some 700 healthy bone marrow donors. All cohort members were sampled while nominally healthy, although unrecorded immune exposures were likely present. The donor tested CMV seronegative and was one of the 352 seronegative cohort members. Every donor gave a peripheral blood sample, and the peripheral blood mononuclear cells from that sample were used for TCR beta sequencing. Genomic DNA was extracted from the blood cell samples with the Qiagen DNeasy Blood Extraction Kit. CDR1 is given as SGHDT and CDR2 as YYEEEE, both from the germline V gene. Trimmed from V: 5 bases; trimmed from J: 3 bases; junction bases lacking a gene match: 7. The CDR3 goes from the cysteine to the phenylalanine over 14 residues. The kept DNA is CDR3 alone, 42 bases in frame from the first base.

This entry is derived from a study of cytomegalovirus exposure and HLA in healthy donors (dated by TCRdb to about 2017). Regarding the study in general: An earlier analysis of approximately 640 of the donors reported more than 250 Gb of sequence data and more than 90 million unique TCR beta sequences from 150 million to 200 million T cells. The number of typed donors differed by locus: 629-630 for A, B, C, DRB1 and DQB1; approximately 540 for DQA1; 606 for DPA1; and 450 to 480 for DPB1. High-throughput TCR immunosequencing, statistical association of individual TCRs with disease status, and machine learning were combined to predict cytomegalovirus infection status. Approximately 300 gigabases of sequencing data and approximately 91 million unique TCR sequences made up an early release that covered over 550 HLA-typed donors. Donor age, sex, ethnicity and CMV serostatus were compiled together with the repertoire data. The study aimed to test whether cataloging public T cell receptors could reveal signatures of past pathogen exposure. A separate validation cohort of roughly 120 different subjects was used in addition to the roughly 670-subject first cohort. Every discovery cohort repertoire had been produced on one sequencing platform. Among some 410 genotyped donors of the cohort, an average of around 240,000 unique TCR beta nucleotide sequences were sequenced per donor, roughly 20% of them non-productive. The T cell repertoires of under 700 subjects were profiled by immunosequencing and related to cytomegalovirus serostatus. The genetic ancestry cluster associated with self-reported Caucasian donors included 70% to 85% of the roughly 400 genotyped donors. Because of strong linkage in the cohort, roughly 5 DR-DQ haplotypes were treated as single units for association and clustering. HLA typing covered class I and class II loci at four-digit resolution. A later genetic analysis took genome-wide SNP genotypes for about 65% of the roughly 670 donors and used that subset as a discovery cohort. In a later analysis, previously published TCR beta repertoires from 600 to 850 donors were re-analyzed and high-resolution HLA genotyping was added so that TCR occurrence patterns could be studied. Rather than using new phenotypic data, the later analysis identified candidate immune exposures from TCR beta sequences and from how often those sequences occurred across donors. An earlier analysis of 587 of the donors applied high-throughput TCR beta sequencing to assess whether each TCR beta V gene segment acted as functional or pseudogenic.

The library was generated by the immunoSEQ multiplex PCR assay. For the multiplex PCR, a mixture combining 60 forward primers for TCR Vbeta segments and 13 reverse primers for TCR Jbeta segments was used. Amplification of the CDR3 region of rearranged TCR beta genes was performed with a multiplex PCR assay on genomic DNA. On the Illumina HiSeq System, the amplified TCR beta libraries were sequenced as 87-base-pair reads. The paper's processing steps were these. A later analysis counted tens of millions of unique TCR beta chains across the 550 to 750 repertoires, and roughly 10 million of these chains were shared by at least two donors. Raw reads were error-corrected and collapsed into unique sequences with a nearest-neighbor algorithm that merged closely related sequences to remove PCR and sequencing errors. To assign V, D and J gene segments, CDR3 sequences were aligned to IMGT reference sequences. For a sequence to be retained, at least a six-nucleotide match to both a V gene segment and a J gene segment was required. Rearrangements were classified as productive when the CDR3 lacked stop codons and remained in frame with V and J, and all other rearrangements were classified as non-productive. CDR3 was defined according to IMGT convention as the region running from the second conserved V-encoded cysteine to the conserved J-encoded phenylalanine. Sequences without an unambiguous match to a single V gene segment were excluded from the earlier analysis of about 630 of the donors. In an earlier analysis of a few hundred of the donors, V segments were called functional above 56.7% productive rearrangements and were called segregating when the between-donor standard deviation exceeded 5%. A statistical classification framework was built to diagnose cytomegalovirus status from the catalog of TCR beta chain sequences. A later analysis assigned V and J genes by comparing TCR nucleotide sequences with IMGT/GENE-DB human TR gene sequences. Using the TCRdist pipeline, a later analysis assigned CDR3 sequences along with most-parsimonious VDJ recombination scenarios. In a later analysis, every TCR beta chain was defined by the combination of its CDR3 amino acid sequence and its V-gene family, and reads without a unique V-gene family were dropped. In a later analysis, approximately 590 highly shared, low-generation-probability nucleotide sequences were removed to address suspected cross-contamination and a sequencing artifact. A later analysis calculated a clonal expansion index for each public chain from normalized within-repertoire ranks of inferred template counts. A later analysis computed generation probabilities with a VDJ recombination model fitted to out-of-frame rearrangements, and checked the results against IGoR. In a later analysis, TCR-TCR, TCR-HLA and TCR-CMV co-occurrence was scored with hypergeometric tests, and a repertoire-size bias correction was applied to TCR pairs. A later analysis estimated false discovery rates by permuting HLA or CMV assignments 20 times. In a later analysis, co-occurring TCRs were grouped using DBSCAN, and TCRdist sequence similarity was added for clustering within HLA-allele-positive subsets. Co-occurrence clustering excluded repertoires with fewer than 30,000 or more than 120,000 public chains, plus five with anomalous nucleotide sharing. This is the immuneACCESS table as TCRdb keeps it, with only in-frame sequences that have V and J called. A part of the clones is gone; compared with another copy, unresolved V genes explain less than half, and the rest is unexplained. V, J and clone size derive from that table, while D and trimming were established from the DNA sequence. The sample records approximately 46,000 clones, approximately 67% of which are singletons. The ten largest clones add up to 6.3% of the sample.

General conclusions and limits of the study: It was suggested by the authors that the approach could potentially be generalized to other disease states and immunological phenotypes. Several of the top co-occurrence clusters appeared to be linked to parvovirus B19, influenza, CMV and Epstein-Barr virus, according to a later analysis. A total of roughly 160 TCR beta chains were listed by the study as associated with cytomegalovirus. In an earlier analysis of approximately 590 of the donors, most TCR beta V segments appeared in productive rearrangements about 87% or about 30% of the time, broadly matching IMGT annotations. When HLA alleles, especially DR and DQ, strongly co-occurred, TCR associations were difficult to assign to individual alleles. A further reported finding was that TCR beta sequences accurately predicted the HLA-A and HLA-B alleles for most subjects in the first cohort. Specific HLA alleles were associated with 15,000 to 20,000 TCR beta sequences at a false discovery rate of 0.05 in a later analysis. Compared with the roughly 600-donor mean, donors in an Asian-associated ancestry cluster had fewer N-insertions in productive TCRs, according to a later genetic analysis. Across donors, most TCR sequences were observed very rarely, whereas some public TCRs were present in many individuals. Cytomegalovirus status was reported to be diagnosed by the classifier with high specificity and sensitivity in both the original and validation cohorts. The sequencing pipeline was judged likely to have produced a cluster of highly shared sequence variants as a technical artifact. CMV serostatus was the only immune exposure information available for the cohort. A few of the identified cytomegalovirus-associated TCR beta chains were confirmed in vitro to be specific for cytomegalovirus antigens. A later analysis found that HLA-associated TCR beta chains were more clonally expanded and had lower generation probabilities than equally common non-associated chains. Most CMV-associated TCR beta chains appeared to be HLA-restricted in a later analysis, and the HLA associations seemed to be driven largely by CMV exposure. Over 15 rarely observed V segments, including chromosome 9 orphons, were excluded from the earlier analysis of some 590 of the donors because counts were too low. V-gene and J-gene trimming of TCR beta chains was associated with a missense DCLRE1C variant in a later genetic analysis, and the association was replicated in an independent cohort. Presence/absence analyses assumed roughly uniform sequencing depth across donors, an assumption that may not hold. A later analysis found that TCR association rates varied across HLA loci, with DRB1 alleles showing the most associated TCRs and HLA-C alleles the fewest. The cohort was sequenced for TCR beta chains only, and without alpha or paired-chain data the features that could be detected were limited. Some IMGT-functional V segments, including TRBV6-2 and TRBV6-3, could not be told apart with the 87-base-pair reads, so those segments were excluded. Correlated functional status among segregating V segments might reflect linkage disequilibrium, but an unknown experimental factor could not be ruled out. HLA typing was unavailable for some donors at each locus, so association tests used only the typed subset.

Recombination connected TRBV5-6 to TRBJ2-7, and 8 junction bases match TRBD1. This receptor was obtained from a man between 25 and 39 years old in good health and CMV-seronegative. The sequenced sample consisted of PBMCs. The nucleotide sequence reads as follows: TGTGCCAGCAGACCTCCAGGGGGCGTCTACGAGCAGTACTTC. It codes for CASRPPGGVYEQYF.